This TCR beta chain originates from a study of cytomegalovirus exposure and HLA in healthy donors. Study details: Per a later analysis, the 666 first-cohort and approximately 120 validation repertoires shared one platform.

Points from the study as a whole: Confirmation was obtained in vitro that a few CMV-associated chains are specific for CMV antigens. As was reported, the classifier diagnosed cytomegalovirus status with high specificity and sensitivity. According to the study, roughly 160 TCR beta chains were cytomegalovirus-associated.

Data came from immunoSEQ multiplex PCR; TCRdb stores just in-frame clones and leaves some out. This table holds roughly 140,000 clones, about 86% found once. As for this clone: Antigen: not known.

The CDR3 has 15 amino acids. V was pared by 6 bases and J by 5 bases, with 12 bases of the junction left unmatched. CDR1 is MNHEY, CDR2 SMNVEV, per germline (reference sequence). The source material was PBMCs. This sequence was found in a woman aged 18-29 years in good health and CMV-seropositive. The chain combines TRBV27 with TRBJ1-1, with 7 bases that match TRBD1. The CDR3 DNA follows: TGTGCCAGCAGGTCCGACAGGGTACAGAGGACTGAAGCTTTCTTT. Protein sequence: CASRSDRVQRTEAFF.